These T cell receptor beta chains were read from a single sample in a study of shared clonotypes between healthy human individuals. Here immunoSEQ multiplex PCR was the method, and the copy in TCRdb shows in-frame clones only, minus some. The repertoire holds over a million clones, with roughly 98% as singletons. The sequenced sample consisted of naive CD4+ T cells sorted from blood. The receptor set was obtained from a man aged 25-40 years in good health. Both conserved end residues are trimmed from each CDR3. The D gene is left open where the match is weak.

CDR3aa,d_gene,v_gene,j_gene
ASSVGPRSYGYT,NA,TRBV6-1,TRBJ1-2
ASSPGLAGSVGEQF,TRBD2,TRBV9,TRBJ2-1
ASRGSYEQY,NA,TRBV6-5,TRBJ2-7
ASSIQVTYNEQF,NA,TRBV19,TRBJ2-1
ASSLDGSSNQPQH,NA,TRBV5-1,TRBJ1-5
ASSEEGAIRF,TRBD1,TRBV2,TRBJ2-1
ASSTQAWGEQY,NA,TRBV13,TRBJ2-7
ASSSIVTGGEQF,NA,TRBV7-3,TRBJ2-1
ASSIDTLTEAF,NA,TRBV19,TRBJ1-1
ASSLKANYGYT,NA,TRBV7-3,TRBJ1-2
ASSEGGDYGYT,NA,TRBV2,TRBJ1-2
ASSSGPSYEQY,NA,TRBV28,TRBJ2-7
ASSLAGSYEQY,NA,TRBV5-4,TRBJ2-7
ASQDTDSYEQY,NA,TRBV19,TRBJ2-7
ASSFVGGELF,NA,TRBV27,TRBJ2-2
AISVARKSSYNEQF,NA,TRBV10-3,TRBJ2-1
ASSNPQGDNQPQH,NA,TRBV6-6,TRBJ1-5
ASSIRELHNEQF,NA,TRBV7-9,TRBJ2-1
ASSLGDGTRVSDTQY,TRBD2,TRBV5-5,TRBJ2-3
AIRKLRSGRGDEQF,TRBD2,TRBV10-3,TRBJ2-1
ATSRDQAYEQY,NA,TRBV15,NA
ASSLEGLDTIY,NA,TRBV5-6,TRBJ1-3
ASSKDPEGIEQF,NA,TRBV5-1,TRBJ2-1
ASSSRDFSDTQY,NA,TRBV5-1,TRBJ2-3
SVEDFAGELF,NA,TRBV29-1,TRBJ2-2
ASNQPGLAGGMKQETQY,TRBD2,TRBV28,TRBJ2-5
ASRGGRRTGELF,TRBD2,TRBV28,TRBJ2-2
ASSLYTGELF,NA,TRBV5-6,TRBJ2-2
AWSVRGLAATDTQY,TRBD2,TRBV30,TRBJ2-3